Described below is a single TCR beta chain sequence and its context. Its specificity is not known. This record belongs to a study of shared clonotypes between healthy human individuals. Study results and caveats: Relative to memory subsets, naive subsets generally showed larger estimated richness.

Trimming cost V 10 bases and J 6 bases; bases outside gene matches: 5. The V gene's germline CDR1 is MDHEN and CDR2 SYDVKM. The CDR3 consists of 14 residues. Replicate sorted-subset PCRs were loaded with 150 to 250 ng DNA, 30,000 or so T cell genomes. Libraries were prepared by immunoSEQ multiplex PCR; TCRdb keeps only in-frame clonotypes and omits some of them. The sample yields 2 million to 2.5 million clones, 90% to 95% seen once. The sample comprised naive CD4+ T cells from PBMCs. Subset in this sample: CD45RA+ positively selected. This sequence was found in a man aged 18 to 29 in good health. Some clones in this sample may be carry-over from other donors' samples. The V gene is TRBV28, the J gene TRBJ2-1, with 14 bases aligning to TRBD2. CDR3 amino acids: CAITGTSGSNEQFF. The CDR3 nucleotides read TGTGCCATCACCGGGACTAGCGGGAGCAATGAGCAGTTCTTC. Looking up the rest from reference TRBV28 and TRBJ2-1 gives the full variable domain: DVKVTQSSRYLVKRTGEKVFLECVQDMDHENMFWYRQDPGLGLRLIYFSYDVKMKEKGDIPEGYSVSREKKERFSLILESASTNQTSMYLCAITGTSGSNEQFFGPGTRLTVL.